Listed below are T cell receptor beta chains from one sample, sequenced in a study of T cell changes during pregnancy in multiple sclerosis. Some clones are missing from TCRdb's copy, which holds only in-frame ones; the method was immunoSEQ multiplex PCR. The sample consists of 60,000 or so clones, roughly nine tenths of them appearing once. Specimen: CD4+ T cells from peripheral blood mononuclear cells, collected after pregnancy. These receptors came from a female donor in good health, enrolled as a control in a pregnancy study. CDR3s include the opening cysteine and the closing phenylalanine or tryptophan. The D gene is left open where the match is weak. Size tells how often a clone was seen (once, few, many) or the class of an expanded clone, and some rows leave it out.

TRBD1 | TRBJ1-2 | TRBV7-3 | NA | TGTGCCAGCAGCTACACAGGGGACAGCTACTATGGCTACACCTTC | CASSYTGDSYYGYTF
TRBD1 | TRBJ1-5 | TRBV4-1 | NA | TGCGCCAGCAGCCGAGGGACAGGGGGCATGCGGCAGCCCCAGCATTTT | CASSRGTGGMRQPQHF
NA | TRBJ2-6 | TRBV11-3 | NA | TGTGCCAGCAGCTTAGGACGGGACAAGCCCTCTGGGGCCAACGTCCTGACTTTC | CASSLGRDKPSGANVLTF
NA | TRBJ2-1 | TRBV7-3 | NA | TGTGCCAGCAGCTTAACGGCGGGCAACTCCTACAATGAGCAGTTCTTC | CASSLTAGNSYNEQFF
TRBD1 | TRBJ1-3 | TRBV5-5 | NA | TGTGCCAGCAGTCGGGACAGGGGCTCTGGAAACACCATATATTTT | CASSRDRGSGNTIYF
TRBD1 | TRBJ2-7 | TRBV11-2 | NA | TGTGCCAGCAGCTTTACCCGGGACAGCTCCTACGAGCAGTACTTC | CASSFTRDSSYEQYF
TRBD2 | TRBJ2-1 | TRBV2 | NA | TGTGCCAGCAGTGAAGTAGTAGCGGGGGGGCAGCAGTTCTTC | CASSEVVAGGQQFF
TRBD2 | TRBJ2-5 | TRBV2 | NA | TGTGCCAGCAGGAAGGGTAGCGGGGGGGGAGAGACCCAGTACTTC | CASRKGSGGGETQYF
NA | TRBJ1-2 | TRBV30 | NA | TGTGCCTGGACCCCGGGTTTCGTCGGCTATGGCTACACCTTC | CAWTPGFVGYGYTF
TRBD1 | TRBJ1-2 | TRBV7-2 | NA | TGTGCCAGCAGCTCGGGACAGCTTCGAGGCTACACCTTC | CASSSGQLRGYTF
NA | TRBJ1-1 | TRBV11-3 | NA | TGTGCCAGCAGCTTAGATTCGTGGGGGGGGAACACTGAAGCTTTCTTT | CASSLDSWGGNTEAFF
NA | TRBJ2-2 | TRBV5-1 | NA | TGCGCCAGCAGCTTGGACAGGGGGGGGACCGGGGAGCTGTTTTTT | CASSLDRGGTGELFF
TRBD1 | TRBJ1-4 | TRBV7-2 | once | TGTGCCAGCAGCTCGACAGGGACGAATGAAAAACTGTTTTTT | CASSSTGTNEKLFF
TRBD2 | TRBJ2-7 | TRBV7-9 | NA | TGTGCCAGCAGCTTACTAGCGGGGTCGGGAGAGCAGTACTTC | CASSLLAGSGEQYF
NA | TRBJ2-3 | TRBV5-1 | NA | TGCGCCAGCAGCATACGCGAGCGTGATACGCAGTATTTT | CASSIRERDTQYF
TRBD1 | TRBJ2-7 | TRBV6-1 | once | TGTGCCAGCAGTGAACAAGGGACAGGGGGTTACGAGCAGTACTTC | CASSEQGTGGYEQYF
NA | TRBJ1-2 | TRBV6-1 | NA | TGTGCCAGCAGTGATGGCCCTGCTTGGGGCTACACCTTC | CASSDGPAWGYTF
NA | TRBJ2-3 | TRBV7-2 | once | TGTGCCAGCAGGTGGGGACTTGGGGGCACAGATACGCAGTATTTT | CASRWGLGGTDTQYF
NA | TRBJ2-1 | TRBV30 | NA | TGTGCCTGGAGTGTAATGGCAAACTCCTACAATGAGCAGTTCTTC | CAWSVMANSYNEQFF
NA | TRBJ2-7 | TRBV11-2 | once | TGTGCCAGCAGCCTGGGAAGGACCTCGACAGTAGGCTACGAGCAGTACTTC | CASSLGRTSTVGYEQYF
NA | TRBJ1-2 | TRBV30 | NA | TGTGCCTGGTCAGGGCTTTCCACCTACGGCTACACCTTC | CAWSGLSTYGYTF
TRBD1 | TRBJ1-5 | TRBV5-6 | NA | TGTGCCAGCAGCCGGGACAGGGGAGTGAGCAATCAGCCCCAGCATTTT | CASSRDRGVSNQPQHF
NA | TRBJ2-1 | TRBV27 | NA | TGTGCCAGCAGTAGCCGGGGTTACTCCTACAATGAGCAGTTCTTC | CASSSRGYSYNEQFF
NA | TRBJ2-7 | TRBV11-2 | NA | TGTGCCAGCAGCTTATTCCAGGACTACGAGCAGTACTTC | CASSLFQDYEQYF
NA | TRBJ1-1 | TRBV4-3 | NA | TGCGCCAGCAGCTGGGAGGGGCGAGACACTGAAGCTTTCTTT | CASSWEGRDTEAFF
NA | TRBJ2-3 | TRBV12-5 | NA | TGTGCTAGTGGTTTGGTACGGAGCTCACCACGCACAGATACGCAGTATTTT | CASGLVRSSPRTDTQYF
TRBD2 | TRBJ2-7 | TRBV29-1 | NA | TGCAGCCAAGTGAAAGGGGAGGGTTACTACGAGCAGTACTTC | CSQVKGEGYYEQYF
TRBD1 | TRBJ1-1 | TRBV7-2 | NA | TGTGCCAGCAGCCCAGACAGGGTCGACACTGAAGCTTTCTTT | CASSPDRVDTEAFF